One T cell receptor beta chain is described in this entry. This sample was included in a study of shared clonotypes between healthy human individuals. Trimming cost V 1 base and J 5 bases, with 8 bases left between them. The CDR3 is 13 residues long. From germline, CDR1 is MDHEN and CDR2 SYDVKM. Amplification in unsorted PBMC replicate PCRs started from 250 to 300 ng DNA, which equals about 28,000 T cell genomes. What was sequenced on ten immunoSEQ deep assay plates was unsorted PBMC DNA. The repertoire was sequenced with immunoSEQ multiplex PCR; TCRdb's copy has only in-frame clones and lacks some. This table has about 99,000 clones, less than 50% appearing once.

The chain has TRBV28 and TRBJ2-5; D uncertain. The sample taken for sequencing was PBMCs. This clonotype originated in a woman aged 40 to 50 in good health. Some clones in this sample may be carry-over from other donors' samples. The CDR3 nucleotides are TGTGCCAGCAGTTTATTAGGTATCGAGACCCAGTACTTC. Translating it yields CASSLLGIETQYF.